This T cell receptor beta chain was sequenced during a study of blood T cell repertoires in COVID-19. Study-wide background: Both acute and convalescent COVID-19 samples were obtained from the United States, Italy and Spain. PBMCs, B-cell-depleted T cells, or T cells provided the cDNA or gDNA that made up the material.

In the authors' workflow: Researchers report that nucleated cell counts were estimated from reference gene primer amplification. Some clones are missing from TCRdb's copy, which holds only in-frame ones; the method was immunoSEQ multiplex PCR. The V and J calls and clone size are taken from that table; D and trimming were inferred from the DNA. Of under 65,000 clones in the sample, 80% to 95% were seen once. The CDR3 contains 15 residues. Germline CDR1 is SNHLY and CDR2 is FYNNEI. Trimming cost V 4 bases and J 3 bases, with 15 bases left between them. The chain has TRBV2 and TRBJ1-2; the D is unclear. What was sequenced was peripheral blood. This receptor was obtained from a woman older than 75 with active COVID-19. CDR3 region: CASSAGGDQDYGYTF. The CDR3 nucleotides are TGTGCCAGCAGTGCGGGCGGGGATCAAGACTATGGCTACACCTTC.